This entry lists 30 T cell receptor beta chains sequenced from one sample in a study of beta chain features in type 1 diabetes. Of the isolated RNA, all was reverse transcribed, and so the sequenced material was expressed TCRB transcripts. The method was immunoSEQ multiplex PCR; TCRdb's version includes in-frame clones alone and lacks a portion of them. The table records more than 150,000 clones, more than 10% of them present only once. The specimen was central memory CD4+ T cells from blood. All receptors derive from a young woman in good health.

V usage is TRBV7-2 and J usage is TRBJ2-1, with a possible D match to TRBD2 (5 bases). The germline gives CDR1 SGHTA, CDR2 FQGNSA. With 1 base removed from V and 1 base from J, the gap between germline ends came to 11 bases. This CDR3 has 16 amino acids. CDR3 sequence (DNA): TGTGCCAGCAGCTTAGGTTCTAGCAGGTCCTACAATGAGCAGTTCTTC. Protein: CASSLGSSRSYNEQFF.

This clone was picked up a small number of times. The rearrangement joins TRBV5-8 to TRBJ1-5, with 9 bases that match TRBD1. V lost 6 bases, J lost 7 bases, and 11 bases stayed unmatched. The CDR3 totals 15 residues. Germline assignment: CDR1 SGHTS and CDR2 YDEGEE. Here the CDR3 DNA reads TGTGCCAGCAAAACTACAGGGGGCCCTTCGCAGCCCCAGCATTTT. Its protein product is CASKTTGGPSQPQHF.

This clone was observed a few times. This rearrangement joins TRBV9 to TRBJ2-7; a weak D match, TRBD2 (6 bases). The germline gives CDR1 SGDLS, CDR2 YYNGEE. V was cut by 3 bases and J by 0 bases, with 10 bases left in between. The CDR3 extends over 14 amino acids. CDR3 DNA sequence: TGTGCCAGCAGCGGGCGGCGGGACTCCTACGAGCAGTACTTC. This codes for CASSGRRDSYEQYF.

The chain combines TRBV15 with TRBJ2-5; a possible D gene is TRBD1 (6 bases). Trimming pared 0 bases from V and 3 bases from J, leaving 11 bases between. The length of the CDR3 is 15 residues. The germline gives CDR1 LNHNV, CDR2 YYDKDF (reference sequence). CDR3 bases: TGTGCCACCAGCAGAGACCAGGGGTCGGAAGAGACCCAGTACTTC. This encodes CATSRDQGSEETQYF. Full variable domain (missing parts from reference TRBV15 and TRBJ2-5): DAMVIQNPRYQVTQFGKPVTLSCSQTLNHNVMYWYQQKSSQAPKLLFHYYDKDFNNEADTPDNFQSRRPNTSFCFLDIRSPGLGDTAMYLCATSRDQGSEETQYFGPGTRLLVL.

This clone was detected only a few times. The rearrangement uses TRBV18 and TRBJ2-7; 10 nucleotides agree with TRBD1. The junction had 4 bases not matched to a gene; V was cut back by 5 bases and J by 0 bases. This CDR3 region has 15 residues. The germline V gene encodes CDR1 KGHSH and CDR2 LQKENI. This CDR3 is CASSTDRGTSYEQYF. In DNA form, the CDR3 reads TGTGCCAGCTCAACGGACAGGGGGACCTCCTACGAGCAGTACTTC.

This clone was seen more than once but under ten times. The rearrangement links TRBV15 to TRBJ2-5; D unclear. Germline V gene data show CDR1 as LNHNV and CDR2 as YYDKDF (reference sequence). The V and J ends lost 7 bases and 1 base respectively, with 10 bases between them. This CDR3 is 13 amino acids long. CDR3 sequence reads: CATTSRVQETQYF. CDR3 bases: TGTGCCACCACGTCGCGTGTCCAAGAGACCCAGTACTTC.

The chain joins TRBV29-1 to TRBJ1-4; 9 bases map to TRBD1. CDR1 and CDR2 (germline): SQVTM, ANQGSEA. V was pared by 4 bases and J by 7 bases, with 7 bases of the junction left unmatched. The CDR3 consists of 14 residues. The DNA of the CDR3 is TGCAGCGTTGGACCGGGACAGGGTCTTGAAAAACTGTTTTTT. It specifies CSVGPGQGLEKLFF.

This chain uses TRBV27 with TRBJ2-7; 9 bases are a match to TRBD2. CDR1 and CDR2 (germline): MNHEY, SMNVEV (reference sequence). The V segment lost 5 bases and the J segment 4 bases; nucleotides outside the gene matches: 15. CDR3 size: 17 residues. The CDR3 DNA reads TGTGCCAGCAGTCCAAGGGCTTTAGCGGGAGTAGGATACGAGCAGTACTTC. It encodes CASSPRALAGVGYEQYF.

The chain uses TRBV11-2 and TRBJ1-1; a possible D gene is TRBD1 (5 bases). This CDR3 is built from 16 residues. The V gene lost 3 bases and the J gene lost 1 base, with 15 bases spanning the gap. CDR1 is SGHAT, CDR2 FQNNGV, per germline. The CDR3 nucleotides are TGTGCCAGCAGCTTTGGGGGGTTCCGTGCGAACACTGAAGCTTTCTTT. As protein: CASSFGGFRANTEAFF.

This clone was counted a few times. This chain uses TRBV7-9 with TRBJ2-5; D possibly corresponds to TRBD1 (5 bases). Germline loops: CDR1 SEHNR, CDR2 FQNEAQ (reference sequence). The CDR3 contains 14 residues. Trimming cost V 2 bases and J 1 base, with 8 bases left between them. CDR3 in amino acids: CASSLHTGQETQYF. CDR3 sequence (DNA): TGTGCCAGCAGCTTACATACAGGCCAAGAGACCCAGTACTTC.

V is TRBV18 and J is TRBJ2-5; a weak D match, TRBD1 (6 bases). V was shortened by 8 bases and J by 1 base, with 17 bases between the two germline ends. This CDR3 spans 15 amino acids. Germline V lookup: CDR1 KGHSH, CDR2 LQKENI. The CDR3 DNA sequence: TGTGCCAGCACTAGACAGGCCCCCCCCCAAGAGACCCAGTACTTC. Translated: CASTRQAPPQETQYF.

The CDR3 here is CASSLRGRQTNTGELFF. In DNA, the CDR3 is TGTGCCAGCAGTTTAAGGGGGAGACAGACTAACACCGGGGAGCTGTTTTTT. The V and J genes are TRBV27 and TRBJ2-2, with a weak D call TRBD1 (6 bases). Trimming took off 2 bases at V and 2 bases at J, with 15 bases between the two ends. The CDR3 length is 17 residues. CDR1 is MNHEY and CDR2 is SMNVEV in the germline V gene (reference sequence).

Only a few counts were recorded for this clone. The rearrangement joins TRBV5-1 to TRBJ2-3, with 10 bases lining up with TRBD2. This CDR3 is built from 16 residues. V shed 3 bases, J shed 1 base, and the junction held 5 bases outside the gene matches. The V gene's germline CDR1 is SGHRS and CDR2 YFSETQ. Written as DNA, the CDR3 is TGCGCCAGCAGCTCGAGGACTAGCGGACGCACAGATACGCAGTATTTT. Its translation is CASSSRTSGRTDTQYF.

This clone was recorded a few times. The V gene is TRBV9, the J gene TRBJ1-2; 8 bases agree with TRBD1. Losses at the gene ends were 1 base for V and 8 bases for J; bases not matched to a gene: 7. CDR1 is SGDLS and CDR2 is YYNGEE in the germline V gene. The CDR3 has 14 residues. The DNA for the CDR3 is TGTGCCAGCAGCGTATACAGGGGGAATGGCGGCTACACCTTC. It codes for CASSVYRGNGGYTF.

This clone was detected a few times. The V call is TRBV27, the J call TRBJ2-1; perhaps TRBD1 as D (6 bases). CDR1 and CDR2 (germline): MNHEY, SMNVEV (reference sequence). Trimming shortened V by 6 bases and J by 2 bases, and 11 bases separated the two germline ends. The length of the CDR3 is 14 residues. CDR3 loop: CASSTGWAYNEQFF. The CDR3 nucleotides are TGTGCCAGCAGCACAGGGTGGGCCTACAATGAGCAGTTCTTC.

This clone came up a few times. The J gene is TRBJ2-7, the V gene TRBV2; 10 bases align to TRBD2. The length of the CDR3 is 16 residues. CDR1 SNHLY and CDR2 FYNNEI come from the germline V gene. With V trimmed by 6 bases and J by 7 bases, 15 bases remained unmatched. The CDR3 nucleotides read TGTGCCAGCAGGACCTCTTCTAGACTAGCGGGCGGGGAGCAGTACTTC. Its translation is CASRTSSRLAGGEQYF. Variable domain in full (rest from reference TRBV2 and TRBJ2-7): EPEVTQTPSHQVTQMGQEVILRCVPISNHLYFYWYRQILGQKVEFLVSFYNNEISEKSEIFDDQFSVERPDGSNFTLKIRSTKLEDSAMYFCASRTSSRLAGGEQYFGPGTRLTVT.

This clone was observed a few times. The J gene is TRBJ2-3, the V gene TRBV2; TRBD2 matches at 9 bases. The CDR3 is 14 residues long. V lost 8 bases to trimming and J lost 4 bases; unmatched junction nucleotides: 7. Germline assignment: CDR1 SNHLY and CDR2 FYNNEI. CDR3 nucleotides: TGTGCCAGCCCAAGCGGGAGGCACGCAGATACGCAGTATTTT. It encodes CASPSGRHADTQYF.

This chain links TRBV6-1 with TRBJ1-5, with 12 bases identical to TRBD1. The CDR3 is 15 amino acids. Germline V gives CDR1 MNHNS, CDR2 SASEGT. With 5 bases clipped from V and 6 bases from J, the junction kept 5 bases outside the gene matches. The chain's CDR3 is CASSLAGQGAQPQHF. In nucleotides, the CDR3 is TGTGCCAGCAGTCTCGCGGGACAGGGGGCTCAGCCCCAGCATTTT.

The chain has TRBV28 and TRBJ1-1; the D is unclear. V was shortened by 4 bases and J by 10 bases, with 10 bases between the two germline ends. Germline CDR1 reads MDHEN; CDR2 reads SYDVKM. CDR3 length: 11 residues. The CDR3 DNA sequence: TGTGCCAGCAGTTCCCCCAGGCTAGCTTTCTTT. It specifies CASSSPRLAFF.

This clone was counted a few times. The rearrangement joins TRBV2 to TRBJ2-7; no reliable D call. CDR1 and CDR2 from the germline V gene are SNHLY and FYNNEI. The V end lost 8 bases, the J end lost 0 bases, and 11 bases lay between the germline ends. CDR3 length: 13 residues. CDR3 bases: TGTGCCAGCTCGCGAGCTCCCTCCTACGAGCAGTACTTC. Protein: CASSRAPSYEQYF.

This clone was observed a handful of times. This chain uses TRBV28 with TRBJ1-5; D is possibly TRBD1 (5 bases). The CDR3 has 14 amino acids. With 5 bases removed from V and 8 bases from J, the gap between germline ends came to 16 bases. Per germline, CDR1 MDHEN and CDR2 SYDVKM. This CDR3 reads CASSTHQGFKPQHF. The CDR3 DNA follows: TGTGCCAGCAGTACCCACCAGGGATTCAAGCCCCAGCATTTT.

This clone has more than one count but fewer than ten. The rearrangement uses TRBV5-5 and TRBJ2-3, with TRBD2 matching 7 bases. The J segment lost 0 bases and the V segment lost 5 bases, leaving 3 bases of the junction unmatched. The length of the CDR3 is 14 residues. Germline V gives CDR1 SGHKS, CDR2 YYEKEE (reference sequence). The CDR3 coding sequence is TGTGCCAGCAGTTGGGACTATAGCACAGATACGCAGTATTTT. Amino acids: CASSWDYSTDTQYF.

This clone occurred a few times. The chain has TRBV5-1 and TRBJ2-5; 7 positions match TRBD2. Germline V CDR1 and CDR2: SGHRS, YFSETQ. This CDR3 is 14 amino acids long. V was pared by 0 bases and J by 5 bases, with 4 bases of the junction left unmatched. CDR3 protein: CASSLGLALETQYF. For the CDR3, the DNA is TGCGCCAGCAGCTTGGGACTAGCATTGGAGACCCAGTACTTC.

This clone was seen a few times. The gene calls are TRBV7-8 and TRBJ2-5; TRBD1 matches at 8 bases. Germline V gene data show CDR1 as SGHVS and CDR2 as FQNEAQ. The CDR3 extends over 15 amino acids. The ends lost 5 bases at V and 1 base at J; junction bases unmatched: 6. The CDR3 sequence: CASSPRQGFQETQYF. The CDR3 nucleotides read TGTGCCAGCAGCCCTAGACAGGGGTTCCAAGAGACCCAGTACTTC.

This clone appeared a few times. The sample contains more than one DNA sequence encoding this CDR3. The chain joins TRBV19 to TRBJ2-5, with TRBD2 matching over 8 bases. This CDR3 spans 15 amino acids. Germline CDR1 LNHDA, CDR2 SQIVND (reference sequence). After removal of 3 bases from V and 0 bases from J, the junction contained 3 bases not matched to a gene. Here the CDR3 reads CASSIGGRYQETQYF. In DNA, the CDR3 is TGTGCCAGTAGTATCGGCGGGAGGTACCAAGAGACCCAGTACTTC. The variable domain in full, with the rest retrieved from reference TRBV19 and TRBJ2-5, is DGGITQSPKYLFRKEGQNVTLSCEQNLNHDAMYWYRQDPGQGLRLIYYSQIVNDFQKGDIAEGYSVSREKKESFPLTVTSAQKNPTAFYLCASSIGGRYQETQYFGPGTRLLVL.

The chain employs TRBV5-1 and TRBJ1-3, with 9 positions matching TRBD1. The CDR3 is 17 amino acids. Looked up from germline, CDR1 is SGHRS and CDR2 is YFSETQ. Trimming at V came to 7 bases and at J to 0 bases, leaving 11 bases not matched to a gene. DNA for the CDR3: TGCGCCAGCTCCTCCGGGACAGGGAGGTCCTCTGGAAACACCATATATTTT. Residues: CASSSGTGRSSGNTIYF.

This clone was counted only a few times. The CDR3 nucleotides read TGCGCCAGCAGCATACAGGGGACGAACACTGAAGCTTTCTTT. This codes for CASSIQGTNTEAFF. The chain employs TRBV5-1 and TRBJ1-1, with TRBD1 matching over 7 bases. V was clipped by 4 bases and J by 1 base; unmatched bases: 4. The CDR3 loop spans 14 amino acids. From germline, CDR1 is SGHRS and CDR2 YFSETQ.

This clone showed up just a few times. J is TRBJ1-1 and V is TRBV2, with 7 bases matching TRBD1. The germline V gene encodes CDR1 SNHLY and CDR2 FYNNEI. The junction had 11 bases not matched to a gene; V was cut back by 9 bases and J by 1 base. The CDR3 runs 15 residues. The CDR3, as DNA: TGTGCCAGTGTCCGCCGACAGGGAAAGAACACTGAAGCTTTCTTT. Translated, it gives CASVRRQGKNTEAFF.

The V and J genes are TRBV7-3 and TRBJ2-1, with D uncertain. The CDR3 consists of 13 residues. CDR1 is SGHTA, CDR2 FQGTGA, per germline. Trimming removed 4 bases at V and 5 bases at J, with 9 bases between. The CDR3 reads CASSSRRDNEQFF. The CDR3 DNA reads TGTGCCAGCAGCTCCCGACGGGACAATGAGCAGTTCTTC.

A few counts support this clone. This chain links TRBV5-4 with TRBJ2-3, with 10 positions matching TRBD2. V shed 0 bases, J shed 5 bases, and the junction held 3 bases outside the gene matches. The CDR3 loop spans 15 amino acids. The germline V gene has CDR1 SGHNT and CDR2 YYREEE (reference sequence). The CDR3 spells CASSLGSGRGDTQYF. The CDR3 bases are TGTGCCAGCAGCTTGGGAAGCGGGAGGGGAGATACGCAGTATTTT.